This T cell receptor (beta chain) is from a study of T cell responses to AZD1222 COVID-19 vaccine. Study results and caveats: Targeting of unmutated variant regions was reportedly seen in nearly half of spike-specific TCRs.

Turning to this clone: Its antigen remains unknown.

Some clones are missing from TCRdb's copy, which holds only in-frame ones; the method was immunoSEQ multiplex PCR. This table holds some 100,000 clones, 65% to 90% found once. V lost 5 bases and J 9 bases, leaving 22 bases between the germline ends. Germline CDR1 is MNHEY and CDR2 is SMNVEV (reference sequence). The CDR3 is made up of 15 amino acids. This receptor was identified in an adult in good health. V and J are TRBV27 and TRBJ1-1; D is possibly TRBD1 (6 bases). Here the sequenced sample was peripheral blood, taken on day 0 of AZD1222 vaccination. The chain's CDR3 is CASSLPKSTGPQAFF. DNA of the CDR3: TGTGCCAGCAGTCTCCCCAAATCGACAGGTCCCCAAGCTTTCTTT.